This T cell receptor beta chain emerged from a study of control samples from healthy donors and cancer patients. TCRdb's copy holds only in-frame clones and misses some; the assay was immunoSEQ multiplex PCR. The sample records around 110,000 clones, roughly 93% being singletons. With 3 bases removed from V and 6 bases from J, the gap between germline ends came to 20 bases. This CDR3 comprises 17 residues. Germline lookup yields CDR1 KGHSH and CDR2 LQKENI. The chain uses TRBV18 and TRBJ1-4; a possible D gene is TRBD1 (5 bases). This clonotype was obtained from a man aged 25 to 40 in good health. Material for sequencing was blood. CDR3 loop: CASSPLPSGLTDEKLFF. CDR3 coding DNA: TGTGCCAGCTCACCTCTTCCCTCGGGGCTAACCGATGAAAAACTGTTTTTT. The whole variable domain, remainder taken from reference TRBV18 and TRBJ1-4, is NAGVMQNPRHLVRRRGQEARLRCSPMKGHSHVYWYRQLPEEGLKFMVYLQKENIIDESGMPKERFSAEFPKEGPSILRIQQVVRGDSAAYFCASSPLPSGLTDEKLFFGSGTQLSVL.